This T cell receptor (beta chain) was recovered during a study of blood T cell repertoires in COVID-19. For the study at large: Sources were T cells, B-cell-depleted T cells, or PBMCs; the material itself was cDNA or gDNA.

Participants were aged about 18 to 100 years from approximately 25 US areas. Which cohort a participant joined came from the clinical history participants gave. This clone was observed a single time. The table came from immunoSEQ multiplex PCR; TCRdb's copy has only in-frame clones and leaves some out. The sample includes 450,000 or so clones, less than 95% seen only once; the top ten take about 0.57%. Sequenced material: PBMCs or T cells enriched from blood (not recorded which). This clonotype was sampled from a man in his late teens or twenties who had recovered from COVID-19.

CDR3 coding DNA: TGTGCCAGCAGTCTCAGGGGTTATGAAAAACTGTTTTTT. This translates into CASSLRGYEKLFF. J is TRBJ1-4 and V is TRBV6-5, with a possible D match to TRBD1 (6 bases). CDR3 size: 13 residues. CDR1 MNHEY and CDR2 SVGAGI come from the germline V gene. V lost 5 bases and J 6 bases, leaving 10 bases between the germline ends.